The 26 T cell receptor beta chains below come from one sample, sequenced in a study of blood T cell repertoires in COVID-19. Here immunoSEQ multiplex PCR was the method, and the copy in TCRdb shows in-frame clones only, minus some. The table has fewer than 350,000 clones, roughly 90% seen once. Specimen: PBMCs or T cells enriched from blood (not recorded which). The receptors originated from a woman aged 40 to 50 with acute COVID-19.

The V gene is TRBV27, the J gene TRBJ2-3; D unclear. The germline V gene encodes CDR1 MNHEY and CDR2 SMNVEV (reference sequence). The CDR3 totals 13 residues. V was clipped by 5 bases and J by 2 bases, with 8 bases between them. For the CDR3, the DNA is TGTGCCAGCAGTCTCAGGCCCACAGATACGCAGTATTTT. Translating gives CASSLRPTDTQYF.

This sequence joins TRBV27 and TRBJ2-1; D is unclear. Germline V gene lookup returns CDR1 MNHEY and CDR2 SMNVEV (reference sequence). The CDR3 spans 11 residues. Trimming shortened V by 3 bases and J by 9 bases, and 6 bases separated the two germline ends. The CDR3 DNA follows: TGTGCCAGCAGTTTCCGAGGTGAGCAGTTCTTC. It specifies CASSFRGEQFF.

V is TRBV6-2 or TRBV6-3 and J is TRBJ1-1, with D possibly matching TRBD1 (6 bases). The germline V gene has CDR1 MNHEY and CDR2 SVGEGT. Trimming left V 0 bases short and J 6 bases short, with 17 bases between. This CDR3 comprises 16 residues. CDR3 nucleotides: TGTGCCAGCAGTTACTCAATACAGGGAATGGGCGCTGAAGCTTTCTTT. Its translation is CASSYSIQGMGAEAFF.

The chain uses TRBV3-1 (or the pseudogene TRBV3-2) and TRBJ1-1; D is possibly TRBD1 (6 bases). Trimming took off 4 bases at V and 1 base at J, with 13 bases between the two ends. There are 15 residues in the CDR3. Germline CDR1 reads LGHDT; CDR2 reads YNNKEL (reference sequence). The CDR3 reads CASSPRGTPNTEAFF. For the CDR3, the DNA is TGTGCCAGCAGCCCACGAGGGACACCGAACACTGAAGCTTTCTTT.

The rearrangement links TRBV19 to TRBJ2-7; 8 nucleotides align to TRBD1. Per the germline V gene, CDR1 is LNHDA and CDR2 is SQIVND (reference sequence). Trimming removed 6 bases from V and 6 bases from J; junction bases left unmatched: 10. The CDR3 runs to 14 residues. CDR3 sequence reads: CASSTWTGTAEQYF. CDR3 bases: TGTGCCAGTAGCACCTGGACAGGGACCGCCGAGCAGTACTTC.

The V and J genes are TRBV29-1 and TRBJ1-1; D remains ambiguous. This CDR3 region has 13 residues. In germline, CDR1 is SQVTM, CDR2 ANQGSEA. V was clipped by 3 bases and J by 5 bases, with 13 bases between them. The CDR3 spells CSVDQGPGTEAFF. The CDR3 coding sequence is TGCAGCGTTGATCAAGGCCCGGGTACTGAAGCTTTCTTT.

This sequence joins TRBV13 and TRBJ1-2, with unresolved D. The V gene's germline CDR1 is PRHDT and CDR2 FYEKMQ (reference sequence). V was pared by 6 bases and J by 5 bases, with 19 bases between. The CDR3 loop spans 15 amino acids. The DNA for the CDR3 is TGTGCCAGCAGGGAGGTGCCGGGTCCCCCATATGGCTACACCTTC. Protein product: CASREVPGPPYGYTF. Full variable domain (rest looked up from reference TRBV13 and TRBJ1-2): AAGVIQSPRHLIKEKRETATLKCYPIPRHDTVYWYQQGPGQDPQFLISFYEKMQSDKGSIPDRFSAQQFSDYHSELNMSSLELGDSALYFCASREVPGPPYGYTFGSGTRLTVV.

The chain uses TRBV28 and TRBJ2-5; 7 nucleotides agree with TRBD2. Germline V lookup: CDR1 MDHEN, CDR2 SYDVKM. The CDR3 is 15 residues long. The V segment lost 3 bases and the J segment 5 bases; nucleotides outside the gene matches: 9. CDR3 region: CASSFKRGGGETQYF. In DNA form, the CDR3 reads TGTGCCAGCAGTTTTAAGCGGGGCGGCGGGGAGACCCAGTACTTC. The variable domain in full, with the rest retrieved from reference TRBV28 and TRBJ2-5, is DVKVTQSSRYLVKRTGEKVFLECVQDMDHENMFWYRQDPGLGLRLIYFSYDVKMKEKGDIPEGYSVSREKKERFSLILESASTNQTSMYLCASSFKRGGGETQYFGPGTRLLVL.

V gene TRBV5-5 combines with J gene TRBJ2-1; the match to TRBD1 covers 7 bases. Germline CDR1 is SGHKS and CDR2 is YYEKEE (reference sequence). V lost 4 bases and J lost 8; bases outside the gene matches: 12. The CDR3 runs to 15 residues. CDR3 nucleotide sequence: TGTGCCAGCAGCCCTAGGGGGCTGGAGATTGATGAGCAGTTCTTC. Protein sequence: CASSPRGLEIDEQFF.

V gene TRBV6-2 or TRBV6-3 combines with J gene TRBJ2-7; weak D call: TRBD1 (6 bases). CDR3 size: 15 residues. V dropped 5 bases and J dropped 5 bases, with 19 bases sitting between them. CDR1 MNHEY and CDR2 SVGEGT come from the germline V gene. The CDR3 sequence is CASSRPGQIPNEQYF. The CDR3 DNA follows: TGTGCCAGCAGTCGACCGGGACAAATACCGAACGAGCAGTACTTC.

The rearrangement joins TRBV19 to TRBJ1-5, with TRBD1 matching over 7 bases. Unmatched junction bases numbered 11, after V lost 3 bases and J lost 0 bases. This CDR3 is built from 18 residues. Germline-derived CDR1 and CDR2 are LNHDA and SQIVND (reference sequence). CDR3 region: CASSISGTEFNSNQPQHF. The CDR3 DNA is TGTGCCAGTAGTATTTCCGGGACAGAATTCAATAGCAATCAGCCCCAGCATTTT.

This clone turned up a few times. Here the CDR3 DNA reads TGTGCCAGCAGCCAAGAAACCACAGGGAATGGGGCCAACGTCCTGACTTTC. Translation: CASSQETTGNGANVLTF. This chain joins TRBV3-1 (or the pseudogene TRBV3-2) and TRBJ2-6; a possible D gene is TRBD1 (6 bases). The CDR3 loop spans 17 amino acids. CDR1 is LGHDT, CDR2 YNNKEL, per germline (reference sequence). Trimming took off 0 bases at V and 3 bases at J, with 12 bases between the two ends.

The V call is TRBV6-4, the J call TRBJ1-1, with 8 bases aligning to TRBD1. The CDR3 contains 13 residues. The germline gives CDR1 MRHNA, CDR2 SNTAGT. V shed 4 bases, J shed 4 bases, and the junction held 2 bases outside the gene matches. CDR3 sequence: CASSAGGFTEAFF. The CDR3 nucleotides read TGTGCCAGCAGTGCAGGGGGCTTCACTGAAGCTTTCTTT.

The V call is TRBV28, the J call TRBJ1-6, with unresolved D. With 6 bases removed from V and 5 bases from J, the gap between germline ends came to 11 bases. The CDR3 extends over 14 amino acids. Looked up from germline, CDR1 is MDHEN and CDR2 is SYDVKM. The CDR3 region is CASRPPTNNSPLHF. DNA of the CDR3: TGTGCCAGCAGGCCCCCGACAAATAATTCACCCCTCCACTTT.

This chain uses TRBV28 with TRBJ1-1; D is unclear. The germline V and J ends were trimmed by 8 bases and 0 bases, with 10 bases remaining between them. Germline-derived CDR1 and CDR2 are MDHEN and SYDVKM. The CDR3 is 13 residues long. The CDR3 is CASEGPMNTEAFF. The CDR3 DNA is TGTGCCAGCGAGGGCCCCATGAACACTGAAGCTTTCTTT.

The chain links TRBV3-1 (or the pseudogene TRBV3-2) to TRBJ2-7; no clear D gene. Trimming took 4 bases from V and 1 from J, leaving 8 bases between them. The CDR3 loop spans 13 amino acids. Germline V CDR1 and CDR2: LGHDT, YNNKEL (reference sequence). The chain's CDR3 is CASSPPESYEQYF. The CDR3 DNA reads TGTGCCAGCAGCCCCCCAGAATCCTACGAGCAGTACTTC.

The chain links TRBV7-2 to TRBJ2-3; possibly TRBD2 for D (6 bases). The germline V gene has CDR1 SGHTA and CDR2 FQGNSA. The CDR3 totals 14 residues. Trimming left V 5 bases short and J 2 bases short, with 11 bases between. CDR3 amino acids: CASSPSGPTDTQYF. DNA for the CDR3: TGTGCCAGCAGCCCGAGCGGGCCCACAGATACGCAGTATTTT.

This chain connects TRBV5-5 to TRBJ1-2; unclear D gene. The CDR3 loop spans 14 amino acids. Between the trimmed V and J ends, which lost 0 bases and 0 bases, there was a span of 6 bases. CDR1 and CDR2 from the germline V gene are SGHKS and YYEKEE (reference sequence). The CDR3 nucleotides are TGTGCCAGCAGCTTGGGACATTCTAACTATGGCTACACCTTC. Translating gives CASSLGHSNYGYTF.

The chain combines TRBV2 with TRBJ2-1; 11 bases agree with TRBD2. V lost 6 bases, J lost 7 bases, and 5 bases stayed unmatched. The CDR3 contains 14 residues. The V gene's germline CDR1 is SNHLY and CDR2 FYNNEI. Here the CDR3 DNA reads TGTGCCAGCAGGGAACTAGCGGGAGTTAATGAGCAGTTCTTC. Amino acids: CASRELAGVNEQFF.

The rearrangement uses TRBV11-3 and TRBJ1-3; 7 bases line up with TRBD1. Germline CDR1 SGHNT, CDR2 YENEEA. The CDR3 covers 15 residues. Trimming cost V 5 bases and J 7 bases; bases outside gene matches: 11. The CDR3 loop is CASSRRDSRSNTIYF. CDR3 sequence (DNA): TGTGCCAGCAGCCGCAGGGACAGCCGAAGTAACACCATATATTTT.

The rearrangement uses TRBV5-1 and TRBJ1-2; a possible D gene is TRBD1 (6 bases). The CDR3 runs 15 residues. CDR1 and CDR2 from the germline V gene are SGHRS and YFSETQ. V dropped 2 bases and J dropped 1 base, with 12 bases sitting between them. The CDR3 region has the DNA TGCGCCAGCAGCTTCGGAGACAGGAGTAACTATGGCTACACCTTC. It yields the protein CASSFGDRSNYGYTF.

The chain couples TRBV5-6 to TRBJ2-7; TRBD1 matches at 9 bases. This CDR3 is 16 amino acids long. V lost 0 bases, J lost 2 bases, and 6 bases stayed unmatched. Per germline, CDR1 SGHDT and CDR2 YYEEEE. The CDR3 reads CASSLARGTGTYEQYF. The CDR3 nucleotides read TGTGCCAGCAGCTTGGCCCGAGGGACAGGGACCTACGAGCAGTACTTC.

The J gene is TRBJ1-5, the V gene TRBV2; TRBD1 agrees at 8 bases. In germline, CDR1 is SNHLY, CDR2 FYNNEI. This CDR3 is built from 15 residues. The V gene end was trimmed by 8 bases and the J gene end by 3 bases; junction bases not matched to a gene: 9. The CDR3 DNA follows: TGTGCCAGCGGAAGGGGACAGGAGTACAATCAGCCCCAGCATTTT. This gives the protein CASGRGQEYNQPQHF. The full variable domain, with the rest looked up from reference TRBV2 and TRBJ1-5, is EPEVTQTPSHQVTQMGQEVILRCVPISNHLYFYWYRQILGQKVEFLVSFYNNEISEKSEIFDDQFSVERPDGSNFTLKIRSTKLEDSAMYFCASGRGQEYNQPQHFGDGTRLSIL.

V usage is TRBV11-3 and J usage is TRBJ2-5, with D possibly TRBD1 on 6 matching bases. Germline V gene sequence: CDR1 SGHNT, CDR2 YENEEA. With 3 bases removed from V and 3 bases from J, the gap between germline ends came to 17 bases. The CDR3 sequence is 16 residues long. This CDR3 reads CASSFGTAAGEETQYF. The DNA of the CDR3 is TGTGCCAGCAGCTTTGGGACGGCGGCAGGGGAAGAGACCCAGTACTTC.

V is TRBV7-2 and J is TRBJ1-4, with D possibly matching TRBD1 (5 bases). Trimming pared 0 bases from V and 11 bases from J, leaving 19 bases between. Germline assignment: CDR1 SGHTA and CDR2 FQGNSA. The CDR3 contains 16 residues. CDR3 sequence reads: CASSLAGNRSPEKLFF. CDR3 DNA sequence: TGTGCCAGCAGCTTAGCGGGTAACAGGTCACCTGAGAAACTGTTTTTT.

CDR3 sequence: CASSYTTGGGEQFF. The CDR3 DNA follows: TGTGCCAGCAGCTACACGACAGGGGGTGGGGAGCAGTTCTTC. The V and J genes are TRBV7-9 and TRBJ2-1, with TRBD1 matching 9 bases. V shed 4 bases and J 10 bases; nucleotides not matched to a gene: 8. The length of the CDR3 is 14 residues. Germline assignment: CDR1 SEHNR and CDR2 FQNEAQ (reference sequence).